These T cell receptor beta chains were read from a single sample in a study of response to subunit inactivated influenza vaccine. TCRdb recomputed calls from the RT-PCR reads with MiXCR, one row per CDR3 protein. The profile covers approximately 310,000 distinct CDR3 sequences, with just over 20% appearing a single time and more than 8.5% taken by the ten largest. Sequenced material: PBMCs from blood, taken about 20 months after vaccination. These receptors all stem from a man in his fifties or sixties who received an inactivated influenza vaccine. Each CDR3 is given with its conserved first and last residue. Each record gives: clone size, V gene, D gene, J gene, CDR3 protein, CDR3 DNA. D genes are given only for firm matches. Not all rows give a size; the values are once, few, many and, for expanded clones, a class.

clone_size: .; v_call: TRBV20-1; d_call: TRBD1; j_call: TRBJ1-2; cdr3_aa: CSAIAGTGEGYTF; cdr3_nt: TGCAGTGCTATCGCCGGGACAGGGGAAGGCTACACCTTC
clone_size: few; v_call: TRBV6-6; d_call: .; j_call: TRBJ1-2; cdr3_aa: CASASGTYYGYTF; cdr3_nt: TGTGCCAGCGCCTCCGGGACTTACTATGGCTACACCTTC
clone_size: few; v_call: TRBV19; d_call: TRBD1; j_call: TRBJ1-6; cdr3_aa: CASSSTTGGRSPLHF; cdr3_nt: TGTGCCAGTAGTTCCACGACAGGGGGCCGTTCACCCCTCCACTTT
clone_size: .; v_call: TRBV19; d_call: .; j_call: TRBJ2-1; cdr3_aa: CASRGTGADYNEQFF; cdr3_nt: TGTGCCAGTAGGGGTACCGGGGCAGATTACAATGAGCAGTTCTTC
clone_size: .; v_call: TRBV9; d_call: .; j_call: TRBJ2-5; cdr3_aa: CASSAQTGIWETQYF; cdr3_nt: TGTGCCAGCAGCGCCCAAACAGGGATATGGGAGACCCAGTACTTC
clone_size: once; v_call: TRBV6-4; d_call: .; j_call: TRBJ1-1; cdr3_aa: CASSAQMNTEAFF; cdr3_nt: TGTGCCAGCAGTGCACAAATGAACACTGAAGCTTTCTTT
clone_size: .; v_call: TRBV30; d_call: TRBD1; j_call: TRBJ1-1; cdr3_aa: CAWREQGWTEAFF; cdr3_nt: TGTGCCTGGAGAGAACAGGGGTGGACTGAAGCTTTCTTT
clone_size: few; v_call: TRBV4-3; d_call: TRBD1; j_call: TRBJ2-1; cdr3_aa: CASSKDRLYNEQFF; cdr3_nt: TGCGCCAGCAGCAAGGACAGGCTCTACAATGAGCAGTTCTTC
clone_size: few; v_call: TRBV7-9; d_call: .; j_call: TRBJ2-2; cdr3_aa: CASSLRKKALGGELFF; cdr3_nt: TGTGCCAGCAGCTTACGTAAAAAGGCCTTAGGAGGGGAGCTGTTTTTT
clone_size: few; v_call: TRBV11-2; d_call: .; j_call: TRBJ1-2; cdr3_aa: CASSLGHTEYGYTF; cdr3_nt: TGTGCCAGCAGCTTAGGACACACGGAATATGGCTACACCTTC
clone_size: .; v_call: TRBV10-3; d_call: TRBD1; j_call: TRBJ2-2; cdr3_aa: CATVQTTGETGELFF; cdr3_nt: TGTGCCACCGTACAAACCACAGGGGAAACCGGGGAGCTGTTTTTT
clone_size: .; v_call: TRBV12-3/TRBV12-4; d_call: .; j_call: TRBJ1-5; cdr3_aa: CASRQNGDFNQPQHF; cdr3_nt: TGTGCCAGCAGGCAAAACGGGGACTTCAATCAGCCCCAGCATTTT
clone_size: .; v_call: TRBV10-3; d_call: TRBD1; j_call: TRBJ2-7; cdr3_aa: CASLPGQGFYEQYF; cdr3_nt: TGTGCCAGCCTACCGGGACAGGGGTTCTACGAGCAGTACTTC
clone_size: .; v_call: TRBV11-2; d_call: .; j_call: TRBJ2-7; cdr3_aa: CASRQTDNRAYEQYF; cdr3_nt: TGTGCCAGCAGACAAACGGACAACAGGGCCTACGAGCAGTACTTC
clone_size: few; v_call: TRBV15; d_call: TRBD2; j_call: TRBJ2-1; cdr3_aa: CATSMSSGRYNEQFF; cdr3_nt: TGTGCCACCAGCATGTCCAGCGGGAGGTACAATGAGCAGTTCTTC
clone_size: few; v_call: TRBV10-3; d_call: .; j_call: TRBJ1-4; cdr3_aa: CAISERREDEKLFF; cdr3_nt: TGTGCCATCAGTGAGCGCAGGGAGGATGAAAAACTGTTTTTT
clone_size: many; v_call: TRBV18; d_call: .; j_call: TRBJ1-5; cdr3_aa: CASSLQGDQPQHF; cdr3_nt: TGTGCCAGCTCACTTCAGGGTGATCAGCCCCAGCATTTT
clone_size: many; v_call: TRBV12-3/TRBV12-4; d_call: .; j_call: TRBJ1-2; cdr3_aa: CASSLRKGSSYTF; cdr3_nt: TGTGCCAGCAGCCTACGGAAGGGATCGAGCTACACCTTC
clone_size: few; v_call: TRBV4-3; d_call: .; j_call: TRBJ2-3; cdr3_aa: CASSQEAGGPLDTQYF; cdr3_nt: TGCGCCAGCAGCCAAGAGGCAGGGGGGCCGCTGGATACGCAGTATTTT
clone_size: .; v_call: TRBV29-1; d_call: .; j_call: TRBJ1-2; cdr3_aa: CSVGGMGGYTF; cdr3_nt: TGCAGCGTTGGAGGGATGGGTGGCTACACCTTC
clone_size: .; v_call: TRBV4-3; d_call: .; j_call: TRBJ1-1; cdr3_aa: CASSQERGAERLAFF; cdr3_nt: TGCGCCAGCAGCCAAGAGAGGGGGGCAGAGAGGCTTGCTTTCTTT
clone_size: few; v_call: TRBV12-5; d_call: .; j_call: TRBJ2-7; cdr3_aa: CASGLVHGGEVDEQYF; cdr3_nt: TGTGCTAGTGGTTTGGTACATGGGGGAGAGGTCGACGAGCAGTACTTC
clone_size: .; v_call: TRBV4-3; d_call: TRBD2; j_call: TRBJ2-5; cdr3_aa: CASSQDLLAGDGTQYF; cdr3_nt: TGCGCCAGCAGCCAGGATCTACTAGCGGGAGACGGGACCCAGTACTTC
clone_size: many; v_call: TRBV3-1; d_call: .; j_call: TRBJ1-1; cdr3_aa: CASSQVVNTEAFF; cdr3_nt: TGTGCCAGCAGCCAGGTAGTGAACACTGAAGCTTTCTTT
clone_size: few; v_call: TRBV5-1; d_call: .; j_call: TRBJ1-1; cdr3_aa: CASSLQIENTEAFF; cdr3_nt: TGCGCCAGCAGCTTGCAAATCGAGAACACTGAAGCTTTCTTT
clone_size: .; v_call: TRBV4-2; d_call: .; j_call: TRBJ2-3; cdr3_aa: CASSPSGSYTDTQYF; cdr3_nt: TGTGCCAGCAGCCCCAGTGGCTCATACACAGATACGCAGTATTTT
clone_size: .; v_call: TRBV5-1; d_call: .; j_call: TRBJ2-3; cdr3_aa: CASSLEGTSTDTQYF; cdr3_nt: TGCGCCAGCAGCTTGGAGGGAACTAGCACAGATACGCAGTATTTT
clone_size: many; v_call: TRBV29-1; d_call: .; j_call: TRBJ1-1; cdr3_aa: CSVSVEVNTEAFF; cdr3_nt: TGCAGCGTTAGCGTGGAGGTGAACACTGAAGCTTTCTTT
clone_size: .; v_call: TRBV5-1; d_call: .; j_call: TRBJ1-6; cdr3_aa: CASSLGGGSYNSPLHF; cdr3_nt: TGCGCCAGCAGCTTGGGGGGAGGCTCCTATAATTCACCCCTCCACTTT
clone_size: .; v_call: TRBV5-5; d_call: .; j_call: TRBJ1-4; cdr3_aa: CASSPDRVREKLFF; cdr3_nt: TGTGCCAGCAGCCCGGACAGAGTTCGCGAAAAACTGTTTTTT
clone_size: .; v_call: TRBV27; d_call: TRBD2; j_call: TRBJ2-3; cdr3_aa: CAGLAGCYGTDTQYF; cdr3_nt: TGTGCTGGGCTAGCGGGTTGTTACGGCACAGATACGCAGTATTTT